This T cell receptor beta chain emerged from a study of low-dose radiotherapy and immunotherapy resistance in tumors. Study-level information: Every two weeks patients got nivolumab 240 mg flat dose, plus ipilimumab 1 mg/kg every six weeks, intravenously. From cycle 1 day 1, patients took oral aspirin 300 mg every day for four cycles.

This clonotype was counted many times. A constant-region primer paired with the V-primer adapter amplified TCRs over about 19 PCR cycles. mRNA isolates were amplified via in vitro transcription. From the reads, TCRdb called clonotypes with MiXCR, one entry per CDR3 protein. This table has about 50,000 distinct CDR3 sequences, roughly 10% appearing once. This CDR3 comprises 14 residues. Germline values: CDR1 MDHEN, CDR2 SYDVKM. The trim removed 6 bases at V and 2 bases at J, leaving 5 bases unmatched. Time point of the sample: before trial treatment. Treatment of the donors consisted of nivolumab and ipilimumab (plus aspirin, low-dose cyclophosphamide and low-dose radiotherapy).

The material sequenced was PBMCs, taken before treatment. This chain uses TRBV28 with TRBJ1-1; 8 bases map to TRBD1. The TCR originated in a female donor with ovarian cancer. The CDR3 loop is CASSLGQGNTEAFF. Written as DNA, the CDR3 is TGTGCCAGCAGCTTAGGACAGGGAAACACTGAAGCTTTCTTT.